This is a list of T cell receptor beta chains from one sample in a study of shared clonotypes between healthy human individuals. Method: immunoSEQ multiplex PCR; TCRdb's copy keeps in-frame clones and lacks some. This table has approximately 1.5 million clones, about 98.5% appearing once. Input material: naive CD4+ T cells sorted from blood. The receptors derive from a young man in good health. CDR3s include the opening cysteine and the closing phenylalanine or tryptophan. A D gene is named only where the DNA matches it firmly.

v_gene	len	d_gene	j_gene	CDR3nt	CDR3aa
TRBV6-1	19	TRBD2	TRBJ2-1	TGTGCCAGCAGTGGAGGGACTAGCGGGGTATACCGCTCCTACAATGAGCAGTTCTTC	CASSGGTSGVYRSYNEQFF
TRBV28	16	TRBD1	TRBJ1-4	TGTGCCAGCATAGGGACAGGGGCTTCAACTAATGAAAAACTGTTTTTT	CASIGTGASTNEKLFF
TRBV4-3	14	.	TRBJ2-3	TGCGCCAGCAGCCAAGATATCCCGATAGGTACGCAGTATTTT	CASSQDIPIGTQYF
TRBV10-1	10	.	TRBJ1-4	TGCGCCAGCAGTTATGGACGTATGTTTTTT	CASSYGRMFF
TRBV5-6	16	TRBD2	TRBJ2-7	TGTGCCAGCAGCCTCCTGATAGCGGGTCTTCCCTACGAGCAGTACTTC	CASSLLIAGLPYEQYF
TRBV2	14	TRBD1	TRBJ2-7	TGTGCCAGCGCTCCGACAGGGGGAATGCTCGAGCAGTACTTC	CASAPTGGMLEQYF
TRBV5-6	16	TRBD1	TRBJ2-1	TGTGCCAGCAGCTCACCCGGGACAGGGCCAAAATGGGGGCAGTTCTTC	CASSSPGTGPKWGQFF
TRBV10-1	13	.	TRBJ1-5	TGCGCCAGCAGTCGGGACAACAATCAGCCCCAGCATTTT	CASSRDNNQPQHF
TRBV7-8	14	.	TRBJ1-1	TGTGCCAGCAGATTAACATACACGAACACTGAAGCTTTCTTT	CASRLTYTNTEAFF
TRBV5-1	16	.	TRBJ2-1	TGCGCCAGCAGCTTGGAGGGTAGCGGAGCGACCAATGAGCAGTTCTTC	CASSLEGSGATNEQFF
TRBV25-1	15	TRBD2	TRBJ2-1	TGTGCCACCGGACTAGCGGGCCCCTCCTACAATGAGCAGTTCTTC	CATGLAGPSYNEQFF